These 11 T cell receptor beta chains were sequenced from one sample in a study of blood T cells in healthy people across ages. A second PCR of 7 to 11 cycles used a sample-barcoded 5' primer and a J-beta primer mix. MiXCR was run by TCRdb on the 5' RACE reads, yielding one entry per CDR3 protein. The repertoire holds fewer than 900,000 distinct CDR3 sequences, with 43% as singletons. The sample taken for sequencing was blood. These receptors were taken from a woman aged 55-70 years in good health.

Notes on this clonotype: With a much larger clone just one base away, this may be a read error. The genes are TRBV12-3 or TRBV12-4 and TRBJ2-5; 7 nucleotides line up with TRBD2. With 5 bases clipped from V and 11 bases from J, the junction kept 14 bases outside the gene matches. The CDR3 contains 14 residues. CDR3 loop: CASSPGGLAYKQYF. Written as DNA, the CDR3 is TGTGCCAGCAGTCCCGGGGGGTTGGCCTACAAGCAGTACTTC.

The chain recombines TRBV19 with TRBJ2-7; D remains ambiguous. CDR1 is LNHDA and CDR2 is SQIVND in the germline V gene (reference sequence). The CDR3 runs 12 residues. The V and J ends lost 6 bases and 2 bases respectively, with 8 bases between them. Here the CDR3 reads CASRREPYEQYF. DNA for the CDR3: TGTGCCAGTAGAAGGGAACCCTACGAGCAGTACTTC.

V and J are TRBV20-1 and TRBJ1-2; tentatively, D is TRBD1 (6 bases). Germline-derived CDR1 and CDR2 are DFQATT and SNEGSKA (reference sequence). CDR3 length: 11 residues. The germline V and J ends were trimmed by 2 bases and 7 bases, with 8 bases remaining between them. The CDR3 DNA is TGCAGTGCTAGACCAGGGGTTGGCTACACCTTC. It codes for CSARPGVGYTF.

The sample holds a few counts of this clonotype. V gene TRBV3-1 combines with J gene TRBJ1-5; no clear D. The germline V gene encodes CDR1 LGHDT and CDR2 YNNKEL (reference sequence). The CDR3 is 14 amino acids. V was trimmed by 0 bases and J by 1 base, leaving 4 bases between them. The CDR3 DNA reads TGTGCCAGCAGCCAAGAAGGAAGCAATCAGCCCCAGCATTTT. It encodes CASSQEGSNQPQHF. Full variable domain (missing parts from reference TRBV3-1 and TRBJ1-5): DTAVSQTPKYLVTQMGNDKSIKCEQNLGHDTMYWYKQDSKKFLKIMFSYNNKELIINETVPNRFSPKSPDKAHLNLHINSLELGDSAVYFCASSQEGSNQPQHFGDGTRLSIL.

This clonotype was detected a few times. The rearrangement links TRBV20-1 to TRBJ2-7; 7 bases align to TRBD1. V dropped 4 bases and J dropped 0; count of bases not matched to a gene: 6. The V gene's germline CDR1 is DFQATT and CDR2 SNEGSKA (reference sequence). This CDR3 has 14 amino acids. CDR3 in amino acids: CSATRQGPSYEQYF. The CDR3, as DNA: TGCAGTGCTACAAGACAGGGTCCCTCCTACGAGCAGTACTTC.

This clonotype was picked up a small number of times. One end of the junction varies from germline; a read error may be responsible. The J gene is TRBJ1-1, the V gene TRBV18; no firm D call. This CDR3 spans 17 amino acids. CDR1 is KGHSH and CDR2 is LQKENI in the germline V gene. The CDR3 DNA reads TGTGCCAGCTCACCCTCTCAGGATAATGGTATGAACACTGAGGCTTTCTTT. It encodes CASSPSQDNGMNTEAFF. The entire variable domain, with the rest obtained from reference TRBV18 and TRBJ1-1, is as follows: NAGVMQNPRHLVRRRGQEARLRCSPMKGHSHVYWYRQLPEEGLKFMVYLQKENIIDESGMPKERFSAEFPKEGPSILRIQQVVRGDSAAYFCASSPSQDNGMNTEAFFGQGTRLTVV.

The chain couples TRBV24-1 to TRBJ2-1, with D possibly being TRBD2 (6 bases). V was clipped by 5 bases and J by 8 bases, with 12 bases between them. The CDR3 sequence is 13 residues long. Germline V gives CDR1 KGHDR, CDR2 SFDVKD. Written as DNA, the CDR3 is TGTGCCACCAGTGCGACTAGTAGGGATGAGCAGTTCTTC. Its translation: CATSATSRDEQFF.

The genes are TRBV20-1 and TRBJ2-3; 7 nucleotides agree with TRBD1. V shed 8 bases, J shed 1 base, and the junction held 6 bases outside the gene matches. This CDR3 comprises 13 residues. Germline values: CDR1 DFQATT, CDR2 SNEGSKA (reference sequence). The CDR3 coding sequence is TGCAGTCACGACAGGGATGGCACAGATACGCAGTATTTT. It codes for CSHDRDGTDTQYF.

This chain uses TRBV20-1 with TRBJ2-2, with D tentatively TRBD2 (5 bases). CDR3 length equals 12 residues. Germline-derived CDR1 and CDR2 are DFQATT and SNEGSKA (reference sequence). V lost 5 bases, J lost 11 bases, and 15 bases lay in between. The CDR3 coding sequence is TGCAGTGCTTCGAGGGAAGCCGATGAGCTGTTTTTT. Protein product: CSASREADELFF.

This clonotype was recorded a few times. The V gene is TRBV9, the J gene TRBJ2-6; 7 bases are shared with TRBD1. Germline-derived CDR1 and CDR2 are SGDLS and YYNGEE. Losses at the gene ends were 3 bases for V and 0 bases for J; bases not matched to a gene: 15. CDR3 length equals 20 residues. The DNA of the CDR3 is TGTGCCAGCAGCGGGAAAGGGACAGACGAGAAGATCTCTGGGGCCAACGTCCTGACTTTC. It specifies CASSGKGTDEKISGANVLTF.

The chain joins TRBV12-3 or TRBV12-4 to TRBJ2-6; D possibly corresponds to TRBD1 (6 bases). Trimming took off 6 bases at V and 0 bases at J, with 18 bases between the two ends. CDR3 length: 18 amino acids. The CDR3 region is CASSPRTVGSSGANVLTF. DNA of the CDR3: TGTGCCAGCAGCCCCCGGACAGTGGGGAGCTCTGGGGCCAACGTCCTGACTTTC.